The 19 T cell receptor beta chains given below trace back to one sample, sequenced in a study of cytomegalovirus exposure and HLA in healthy donors (dated by TCRdb to 2016 to 2017). Library construction relied on the immunoSEQ multiplex PCR assay. A mixture of 60 forward primers for TCR Vbeta segments and 13 reverse primers for TCR Jbeta segments was used in the multiplex PCR. The immuneACCESS repertoire file appears here via TCRdb, limited to in-frame rearrangements. These files lack a portion of the clones; in checked studies, under half of the deficit traces to unresolved V genes, and the cause of the others is not known. This sample is represented by nearly 110,000 clones; around 75% of them were singletons. The ten largest clones represent roughly 2.8% of the sample. Sequencing input: PBMCs. These receptors all stem from a female donor in good health and CMV-seronegative.

V and J are TRBV5-1 and TRBJ2-3; 9 bases line up with TRBD2. V trimming: 7 bases; J trimming: 0 bases; junction bases outside the gene matches: 6. CDR3 length equals 15 residues. CDR1 and CDR2 (germline): SGHRS, YFSETQ. CDR3 in amino acids: CASASSGESTDTQYF. The DNA for the CDR3 is TGCGCCAGCGCCTCTAGCGGGGAAAGCACAGATACGCAGTATTTT.

The chain is built from TRBV6-1 and TRBJ1-5; 8 bases agree with TRBD1. Germline V gene data show CDR1 as MNHNS and CDR2 as SASEGT. This CDR3 is built from 15 residues. The ends lost 4 bases at V and 7 bases at J; junction bases unmatched: 9. In DNA, the CDR3 is TGTGCCAGCAGTGGGGGACAGGTTGGCGGGCAGCCCCAGCATTTT. Its translation is CASSGGQVGGQPQHF.

This chain uses TRBV7-3 with TRBJ2-5; 13 bases are a match to TRBD2. CDR3 size: 16 residues. Trimming at V came to 5 bases and at J to 4 bases, leaving 7 bases not matched to a gene. Germline V CDR1 and CDR2: SGHTA, FQGTGA. CDR3 sequence: CASSKGLAGVGETQYF. The CDR3 nucleotides read TGTGCCAGCAGCAAAGGACTAGCGGGAGTAGGAGAGACCCAGTACTTC.

This chain joins TRBV7-6 and TRBJ2-7; 8 nucleotides agree with TRBD1. This CDR3 is 14 amino acids long. Germline CDR1 and CDR2: SGHVS and FNYEAQ. V gave up 5 bases and J gave up 4 bases; unmatched junction bases: 7. This chain's CDR3 is CASSLGQGGYEQYF. For the CDR3, the DNA is TGTGCCAGCAGCCTAGGACAGGGCGGGTACGAGCAGTACTTC.

The chain joins TRBV18 to TRBJ2-1; 15 bases map to TRBD2. Germline CDR1 is KGHSH and CDR2 is LQKENI. V lost 4 bases, J lost 8 bases, and 9 bases stayed unmatched. The CDR3 runs 17 residues. CDR3 DNA sequence: TGTGCCAGCTCACAAGGACTAGCGGGAGGGCCAGGGGATGAGCAGTTCTTC. The encoded protein is CASSQGLAGGPGDEQFF. Combining the CDR3 with reference TRBV18 and TRBJ2-1 gives the whole variable domain NAGVMQNPRHLVRRRGQEARLRCSPMKGHSHVYWYRQLPEEGLKFMVYLQKENIIDESGMPKERFSAEFPKEGPSILRIQQVVRGDSAAYFCASSQGLAGGPGDEQFFGPGTRLTVL.

This chain links TRBV9 with TRBJ2-7; weak D call: TRBD2 (6 bases). The CDR3 extends over 17 amino acids. The ends were cut back, 1 base at V and 3 bases at J, with 20 bases in the middle. Germline CDR1 is SGDLS and CDR2 is YYNGEE. CDR3 protein: CASSVRDGSGSYYEQYF. CDR3 coding DNA: TGTGCCAGCAGCGTAAGGGACGGGAGCGGGTCCTACTACGAGCAGTACTTC.

The chain links TRBV7-9 to TRBJ1-3; D is perhaps TRBD1 (6 bases). V lost 5 bases, J lost 0 bases, and 11 bases lay in between. This CDR3 spans 15 amino acids. Germline values: CDR1 SEHNR, CDR2 FQNEAQ (reference sequence). The CDR3 loop is CASSRTVFSGNTIYF. The CDR3 coding sequence is TGTGCCAGCAGCCGGACAGTATTCTCTGGAAACACCATATATTTT. Complete variable domain (other parts from reference TRBV7-9 and TRBJ1-3): DTGVSQNPRHKITKRGQNVTFRCDPISEHNRLYWYRQTLGQGPEFLTYFQNEAQLEKSRLLSDRFSAERPKGSFSTLEIQRTEQGDSAMYLCASSRTVFSGNTIYFGEGSWLTVV.

The chain links TRBV28 to TRBJ2-3; 9 positions match TRBD1. The germline V gene encodes CDR1 MDHEN and CDR2 SYDVKM. J was trimmed by 4 bases and V by 6 bases; bases with no gene match: 11. The CDR3 consists of 16 residues. CDR3 region: CASSTRGTGSADTQYF. The CDR3 DNA sequence: TGTGCCAGCAGCACCCGAGGGACAGGGAGTGCAGATACGCAGTATTTT. Filled out from reference TRBV28 and TRBJ2-3, the complete variable domain reads DVKVTQSSRYLVKRTGEKVFLECVQDMDHENMFWYRQDPGLGLRLIYFSYDVKMKEKGDIPEGYSVSREKKERFSLILESASTNQTSMYLCASSTRGTGSADTQYFGPGTRLTVL.

The chain joins TRBV6-4 to TRBJ2-7, with 16 bases that match TRBD2. The CDR3 totals 18 residues. Losses at the gene ends were 7 bases for V and 7 bases for J; bases not matched to a gene: 16. Germline-derived CDR1 and CDR2 are MRHNA and SNTAGT. The chain's CDR3 is CASTPGLAGGPRRREQYF. The CDR3 DNA reads TGTGCCAGCACTCCGGGACTAGCGGGAGGGCCCCGACGGAGGGAGCAGTACTTC.

The J gene is TRBJ2-1, the V gene TRBV10-3; D gene unclear. With 3 bases removed from V and 5 bases from J, the gap between germline ends came to 8 bases. This CDR3 is 13 amino acids long. Germline CDR1 reads ENHRY; CDR2 reads SYGVKD. The CDR3 reads CAISEAGNNEQFF. CDR3 in DNA: TGTGCCATCAGTGAAGCAGGTAACAATGAGCAGTTCTTC.

The V gene is TRBV9, the J gene TRBJ2-1, with TRBD2 matching 7 bases. V shed 3 bases, J shed 3 bases, and the junction held 6 bases outside the gene matches. Per germline, CDR1 SGDLS and CDR2 YYNGEE. The CDR3 is 15 amino acids. The CDR3 loop reads CASSARLADYNEQFF. The CDR3 DNA is TGTGCCAGCAGCGCCCGACTAGCAGACTACAATGAGCAGTTCTTC.

The chain recombines TRBV30 with TRBJ2-6; maybe TRBD2 (6 bases). The V end lost 5 bases, the J end lost 2 bases, and 10 bases lay between the germline ends. The CDR3 is 14 residues long. CDR1 is GTSNPN and CDR2 is SVGIG in the germline V gene (reference sequence). The CDR3 nucleotides are TGTGCCTGGGGAGGACTAACTGGGGCCAACGTCCTGACTTTC. As protein: CAWGGLTGANVLTF.

The chain combines TRBV7-9 with TRBJ2-7; 9 bases agree with TRBD1. With 3 bases clipped from V and 3 bases from J, the junction kept 12 bases outside the gene matches. The CDR3 extends over 17 amino acids. Germline assignment: CDR1 SEHNR and CDR2 FQNEAQ (reference sequence). The CDR3 loop is CASSLGTTGGFVYEQYF. The CDR3, as DNA: TGTGCCAGCAGCTTGGGGACTACAGGGGGCTTCGTCTACGAGCAGTACTTC.

This sequence joins TRBV25-1 and TRBJ1-4; possibly TRBD1 for D (5 bases). This CDR3 is 13 amino acids long. CDR1 is MGHDK, CDR2 SYGVNS, per germline. With 0 bases removed from V and 7 bases from J, the gap between germline ends came to 6 bases. CDR3 nucleotide sequence: TGTGCCAGCAGTGAATATGGGGCTGAAAAACTGTTTTTT. The encoded protein is CASSEYGAEKLFF.

The chain carries TRBV11-3 and TRBJ1-4, with unresolved D. Germline CDR1 reads SGHNT; CDR2 reads YENEEA. The V gene lost 4 bases and the J gene lost 8 bases, with 8 bases spanning the gap. The CDR3 consists of 12 residues. For the CDR3, the DNA is TGTGCCAGCAGCTGGAGATCCGAAAAACTGTTTTTT. Translated, it gives CASSWRSEKLFF.

This clone was counted a few times. This chain links TRBV6-5 with TRBJ1-5; D not certain. The CDR3 has 15 residues. Germline V gives CDR1 MNHEY, CDR2 SVGAGI. The V end was cut by 6 bases, the J end by 0 bases, with 12 bases between. This CDR3 is CASRPDWSSNQPQHF. The DNA of the CDR3 is TGTGCCAGCAGGCCCGACTGGTCTAGCAATCAGCCCCAGCATTTT.

This chain connects TRBV5-1 to TRBJ2-2; D ambiguous. CDR3 size: 13 residues. Trimming left V 3 bases short and J 6 bases short, with 9 bases between. Germline CDR1 reads SGHRS; CDR2 reads YFSETQ. This CDR3 reads CASSWSNSGELFF. Here the CDR3 DNA reads TGCGCCAGCAGCTGGTCAAACTCCGGGGAGCTGTTTTTT.

V and J are TRBV7-6 and TRBJ2-3; 7 bases fit TRBD2. Germline values: CDR1 SGHVS, CDR2 FNYEAQ. The CDR3 spans 17 residues. The V and J ends lost 5 bases and 0 bases, in that order; junction bases with no gene match: 11. CDR3 coding DNA: TGTGCCAGCAGCCCTGCCCTGCCTAGCGGCAGCACAGATACGCAGTATTTT. Translation gives CASSPALPSGSTDTQYF.

The chain is built from TRBV27 and TRBJ2-7, with 9 bases fitting TRBD1. Trimming took 8 bases from V and 2 from J; bases not matched to a gene: 7. Germline-derived CDR1 and CDR2 are MNHEY and SMNVEV (reference sequence). The CDR3 sequence is 14 residues long. CDR3 DNA sequence: TGTGCCAGCCAACCGGGACAGGGTACCTACGAGCAGTACTTC. As protein: CASQPGQGTYEQYF.